The clone carrying this TCR beta chain has just one count. A read error may produce the germline difference seen at one junction end. From unsorted bulk tissue weighing about 20-33 mg, DNA and RNA were co-extracted. Patients showed chronic HBV infection and an absence of prior treatment. With a constant-region primer, TCR beta cDNA was made from around 520 ng of total RNA. The TCR beta library was amplified through three nested multiplex PCR rounds in a modified ARM-PCR procedure. The first two PCR rounds used TRBV1-TRBV30 forward primers with a C-beta reverse primer, 10 to 11 cycles each. TCRdb reprocessed the multiplex PCR reads with MiXCR, giving one entry per CDR3 protein. The sample yields 75,000 to 80,000 distinct CDR3 sequences, 69% seen once. Germline CDR1 is ENHRY and CDR2 is SYGVKD. The CDR3 runs to 13 residues. This specimen belongs to a study of tumor-infiltrating lymphocytes in primary liver carcinoma.

The clonotype comes from a man aged 40-50 years with primary liver carcinoma and hepatitis B virus infection. Sequencing input: tumor-adjacent normal liver tissue. The chain carries TRBV10-3 and TRBJ2-1, with D perhaps TRBD1 (6 bases). The DNA for the CDR3 is TGTGTCATCAGCGGTGGACAGATCGATGAACAGTTCTTC. The encoded protein is CVISGGQIDEQFF.